This TCR beta chain was sequenced for a study of early T cells in non-severe SARS-CoV-2 infection. Between the trimmed V and J ends, which lost 0 bases and 1 base, there was a span of 13 bases. Germline-derived CDR1 and CDR2 are LGHNA and YNFKEQ. The CDR3 spans 16 residues. Attached unique molecular identifiers marked individual cDNA molecules. TCRdb passed the 5' RACE reads through MiXCR, listing each CDR3 protein once. The table lists over 60,000 distinct CDR3 sequences, roughly a tenth of them singletons, with roughly 7.5% in the top ten. The receptor was derived from an adult who was a healthcare worker with PCR-confirmed SARS-CoV-2 infection or an uninfected control (not recorded which). The J gene is TRBJ2-7, the V gene TRBV4-2; D possibly corresponds to TRBD2 (6 bases). Sequenced material: whole blood, taken at baseline. CDR3 in DNA: TGTGCCAGCAGCCAAGATTTGGGGAGCGGGTCCTACGAGCAGTACTTC. Its protein product is CASSQDLGSGSYEQYF.